This T cell receptor (beta chain) originates from a study of T cell repertoires in cytomegalovirus infection. Overall study context: Based on public TCR beta signatures, there were indications of CMV infection and of a matching HLA type.

In germline, CDR1 is SGHTA, CDR2 FQGNSA. V was cut by 6 bases and J by 5 bases, with 17 bases left in between. This CDR3 has 15 residues. TCRdb re-derived calls from the reads in MiXCR, one entry per CDR3 protein. The sample has about 740,000 distinct CDR3 sequences, 35% seen once. The study, taken as a whole, reports: HLA-C-restricted, CMV-specific TCR beta clonotypes were dominant ex vivo. The cumulative frequency of public TCR beta families identified carriers of CMV plus the relevant HLA.

Regarding this clonotype: Its antigen is currently unknown.

The material sequenced was PBMCs. This chain uses TRBV7-2 with TRBJ1-5; tentative D call: TRBD1 (5 bases). This clonotype was obtained from a human donor in good health (CMV status not recorded). Some clones in this sample may be carry-over from other donors' samples. In nucleotides, the CDR3 is TGTGCCAGCAGATTAAGCCAGGGAGCCGATCAGCCCCAGCATTTT. Translation: CASRLSQGADQPQHF.